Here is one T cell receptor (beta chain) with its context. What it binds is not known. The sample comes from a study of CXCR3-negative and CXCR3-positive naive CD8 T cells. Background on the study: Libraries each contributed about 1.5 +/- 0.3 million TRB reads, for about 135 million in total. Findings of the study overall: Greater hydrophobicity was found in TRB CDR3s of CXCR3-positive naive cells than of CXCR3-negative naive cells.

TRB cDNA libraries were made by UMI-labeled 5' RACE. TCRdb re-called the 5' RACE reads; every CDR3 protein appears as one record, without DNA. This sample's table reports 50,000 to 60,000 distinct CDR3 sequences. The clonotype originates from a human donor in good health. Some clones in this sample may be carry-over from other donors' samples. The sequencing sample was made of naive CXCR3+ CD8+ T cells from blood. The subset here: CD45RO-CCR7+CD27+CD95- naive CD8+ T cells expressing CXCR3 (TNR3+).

This CDR3 is CASSLLGSQETQYF. The chain couples TRBV7-9 to TRBJ2-5; as DNA is missing, the TRBD2 call by TCRdb cannot be tested. Germline V CDR1 and CDR2: SEHNR, FQNEAQ (reference sequence). This CDR3 region has 14 residues.